These 2 T cell receptor beta chains were all obtained from the same sample, sequenced in a study of blood T cell repertoires in COVID-19. The table came from immunoSEQ multiplex PCR; TCRdb's copy has only in-frame clones and leaves some out. The sample includes around 200,000 clones, about four fifths seen only once; the top ten take roughly 2.6%. Sequenced input: peripheral blood. The receptors stem from a woman in her 40s with active or convalescent COVID-19.

The V gene is TRBV11-2, the J gene TRBJ2-7; 8 bases line up with TRBD2. The CDR3 has 14 residues. Germline trimming cut 1 base from V and 2 bases from J; bases unmatched to any gene: 1. Germline V CDR1 and CDR2: SGHAT, FQNNGV. The CDR3: CASSLARGAYEQYF. The CDR3, as DNA: TGTGCCAGCAGCTTAGCGCGGGGGGCCTACGAGCAGTACTTC.

J is TRBJ1-4 and V is TRBV7-2; tentatively, D is TRBD1 (6 bases). Germline lookup yields CDR1 SGHTA and CDR2 FQGNSA. This CDR3 has 15 residues. With 4 bases removed from V and 8 bases from J, the gap between germline ends came to 17 bases. The CDR3 protein is CASSWGGQVEEKLFF. The CDR3 DNA reads TGTGCCAGCAGCTGGGGGGGGCAGGTAGAAGAAAAACTGTTTTTT.